This T cell receptor beta chain was identified in a study of blood T cell repertoires in COVID-19. Looking at the study overall: Spain, Italy and the United States supplied samples that represented acute and convalescent COVID-19. Sample material is recorded as cDNA or gDNA derived from T cells, B-cell-depleted T cells, or PBMCs.

In the original processing: Nucleated cell number was recorded as an estimate derived from reference gene primer amplification. Clones were sequenced by immunoSEQ multiplex PCR, and TCRdb holds only the in-frame ones, with some missing. The V and J calls and clone size are taken from that table; D and trimming were inferred from the DNA. The sample yields about 110,000 clones, 80% to 85% seen once. V lost 0 bases to trimming and J lost 6 bases, with 11 bases between them. The CDR3 loop spans 14 amino acids. Germline V gene data show CDR1 as LNHNV and CDR2 as YYDKDF (reference sequence). This clone was recorded only once.

The sequence came from a man in his 70s with acute or convalescent COVID-19. The rearrangement links TRBV15 to TRBJ1-2, with D perhaps matching TRBD1 (6 bases). Sequenced: peripheral blood. The CDR3: CATSRDTGWDGYTF. The CDR3 coding sequence is TGTGCCACCAGCAGAGACACAGGGTGGGATGGCTACACCTTC.